Given below is one TCR beta chain in context. Other nucleotide sequences from this sample produce the same CDR3. There are 12 residues in the CDR3. Trimming pared 0 bases from V and 7 bases from J, leaving 7 bases between. Germline lookup yields CDR1 MNHEY and CDR2 SVGAGI. Assay: immunoSEQ multiplex PCR; the TCRdb copy retains only in-frame clones and omits some. The top ten hold 2% to 3% of the sample, which has under 350,000 clones, over 85% seen once. This entry comes from a study of blood T cell repertoires in COVID-19. J is TRBJ2-7 and V is TRBV6-5; D remains unclear. The receptor was isolated from a man aged 55 to 69 who had recovered from COVID-19. The sample consisted of PBMCs or T cells enriched from blood (not recorded which). The DNA for the CDR3 is TGTGCCAGCAGTTACTCCTCCGGGGAGCAGTACTTC. It specifies CASSYSSGEQYF.